This is a list of T cell receptor beta chains from one sample in a study of blood T cell repertoires in COVID-19. Profiling relied on immunoSEQ multiplex PCR, and the TCRdb table lists in-frame clones only, not all of them. In the table there are around 43,000 clones, around nine tenths of which are singletons. The sample was peripheral blood. These receptors came from a middle-aged man with active COVID-19. The conserved cysteine and the conserved F or W are not part of the CDR3 here. The order of the fields is V gene, CDR3 protein.

TRBV6-4 ASSASGLGEEQY
TRBV29-1 SAEGEPGQPQH
TRBV9 ASSAGLADSYEQY
TRBV4-3 ASSQDRGTGRTGELF
TRBV3-1/TRBV3-2 ASSHRGFQQPQH
TRBV10-3 AISGTSGSSYNEQF
TRBV2 ASSTGTSGRVYEQY
TRBV4-1 ASSRTGGNQPQH
TRBV10-3 AISASSGGHTGELF
TRBV29-1 SVEDPGGSSYEQY
TRBV28 ASSARVPYEQY
TRBV19 ASRLSAGGQNIQY
TRBV6-6 ASTYTEAF
TRBV15 ATSRDRGQGYYGYT
TRBV29-1 SVRTSGSLNGELF
TRBV9 ASSGVSGNTGELF
TRBV7-3 ASSPLPGGSGYGYT
TRBV24-1 ATSDPRGSVYGYT